The sequence of this TCR beta chain was determined in a study of neurological immune-mediated disorders. TCRdb analysed the 5' RACE reads with MiXCR anew, one entry per CDR3 protein. This table has tens of thousands of distinct CDR3 sequences, about 13% appearing once. Time point noted: longitudinal time-point 1 (baseline). This clonotype originated in a female donor with HTLV-1-associated myelopathy (HAM/TSP). The sequencing input was PBMCs.

CDR3 nucleotides: TGTGCCAGCTCACGGACAGACAATGAGCAGTTCTTC. It translates to CASSRTDNEQFF. The chain couples TRBV18 to TRBJ2-1, with D possibly TRBD1 on 6 matching bases. This CDR3 has 12 amino acids. V lost 4 bases and J 5 bases, leaving 6 bases between the germline ends. CDR1 is KGHSH and CDR2 is LQKENI in the germline V gene.